One TCR beta chain is described in this entry. Its target is unknown. This entry comes from a study of cytomegalovirus exposure and HLA in healthy donors. About the study: As released early, the data held 75 million to 90 million unique TCRs from HLA-typed donors.

The germline CDR1 and CDR2 sequences are MNHNY and SVGAGI (reference sequence). With 6 bases clipped from V and 6 bases from J, the junction kept 5 bases outside the gene matches. The CDR3 length is 13 residues. General study points: TRBV6-2, TRBV6-3 and some other V segments were excluded as indistinguishable. Looking again later, the authors saw that most CMV-associated TCR beta chains seemed HLA-restricted. 16,951 TCR beta sequences were associated with HLA alleles at 0.05 false discovery rate in a later analysis.

The PCR employed 60 Vbeta primers together with 13 Jbeta primers. TCRdb's copy holds only in-frame clones and misses some; the assay was immunoSEQ multiplex PCR. This table has 150,000 to 200,000 clones, about 76% appearing once. This chain links TRBV6-6 with TRBJ1-2, with 9 bases aligning to TRBD1. Sequencing was performed on PBMCs. This TCR derives from a woman between 50 and 59 years old in good health and CMV-seronegative. The DNA of the CDR3 is TGTGCCAGCAGGTCCGACAGGGGGAATGGCTACACCTTC. Its translation is CASRSDRGNGYTF.